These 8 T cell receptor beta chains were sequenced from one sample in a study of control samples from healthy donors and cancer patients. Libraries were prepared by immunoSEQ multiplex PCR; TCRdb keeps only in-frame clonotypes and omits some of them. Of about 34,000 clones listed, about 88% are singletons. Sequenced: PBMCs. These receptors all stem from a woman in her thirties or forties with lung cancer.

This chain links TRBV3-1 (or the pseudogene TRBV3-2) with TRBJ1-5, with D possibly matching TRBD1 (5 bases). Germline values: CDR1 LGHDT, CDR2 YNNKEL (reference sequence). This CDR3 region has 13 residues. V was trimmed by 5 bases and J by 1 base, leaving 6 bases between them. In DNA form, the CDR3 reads TGTGCCAGCAGCTGGGACAGCAATCAGCCCCAGCATTTT. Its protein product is CASSWDSNQPQHF.

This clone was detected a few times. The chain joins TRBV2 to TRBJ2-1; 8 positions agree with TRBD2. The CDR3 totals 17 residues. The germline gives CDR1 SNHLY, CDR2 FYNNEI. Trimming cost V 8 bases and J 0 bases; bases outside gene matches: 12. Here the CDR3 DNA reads TGTGCCAGCTGGTGGGGAGCGGGGGAGATCTCCTACAATGAGCAGTTCTTC. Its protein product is CASWWGAGEISYNEQFF. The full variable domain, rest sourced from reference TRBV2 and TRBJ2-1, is EPEVTQTPSHQVTQMGQEVILRCVPISNHLYFYWYRQILGQKVEFLVSFYNNEISEKSEIFDDQFSVERPDGSNFTLKIRSTKLEDSAMYFCASWWGAGEISYNEQFFGPGTRLTVL.

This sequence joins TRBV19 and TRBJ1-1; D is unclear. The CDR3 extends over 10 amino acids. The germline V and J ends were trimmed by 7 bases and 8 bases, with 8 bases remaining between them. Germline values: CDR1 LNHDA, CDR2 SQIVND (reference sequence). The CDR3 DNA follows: TGTGCCAGTAACGACGGAGAAGCTTTCTTT. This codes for CASNDGEAFF.

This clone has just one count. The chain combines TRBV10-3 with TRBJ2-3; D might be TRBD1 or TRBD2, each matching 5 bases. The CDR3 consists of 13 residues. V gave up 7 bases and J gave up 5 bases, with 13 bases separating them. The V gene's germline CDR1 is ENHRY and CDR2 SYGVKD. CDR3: CAITRDALDTQYF. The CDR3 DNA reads TGTGCCATCACCAGGGACGCCCTAGATACGCAGTATTTT.

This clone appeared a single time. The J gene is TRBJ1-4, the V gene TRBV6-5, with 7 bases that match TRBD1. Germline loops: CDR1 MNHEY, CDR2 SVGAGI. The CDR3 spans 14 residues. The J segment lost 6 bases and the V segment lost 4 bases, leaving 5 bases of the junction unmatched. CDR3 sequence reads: CASSWTGGDEKLFF. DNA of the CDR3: TGTGCCAGCAGTTGGACAGGTGGCGATGAAAAACTGTTTTTT.

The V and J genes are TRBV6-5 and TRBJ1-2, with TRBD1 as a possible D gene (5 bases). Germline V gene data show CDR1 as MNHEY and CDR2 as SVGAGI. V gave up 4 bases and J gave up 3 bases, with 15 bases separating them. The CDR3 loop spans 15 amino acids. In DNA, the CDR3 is TGTGCCAGCAGTTCAACCGGGACCAATTACTATGGCTACACCTTC. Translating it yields CASSSTGTNYYGYTF.

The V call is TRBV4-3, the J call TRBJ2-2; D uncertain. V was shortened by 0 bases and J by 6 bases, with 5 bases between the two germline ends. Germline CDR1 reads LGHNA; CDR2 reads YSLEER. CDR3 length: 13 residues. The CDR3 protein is CASSQEWPGELFF. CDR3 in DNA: TGCGCCAGCAGCCAAGAATGGCCCGGGGAGCTGTTTTTT.

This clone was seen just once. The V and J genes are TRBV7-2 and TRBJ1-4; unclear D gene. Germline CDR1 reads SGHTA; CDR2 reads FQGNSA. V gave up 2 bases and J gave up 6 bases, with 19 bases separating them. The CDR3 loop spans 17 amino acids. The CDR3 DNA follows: TGTGCCAGCAGCTTAACGGGGTTCGTTGGTGCGGATGAAAAACTGTTTTTT. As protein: CASSLTGFVGADEKLFF.